This TCR beta chain was obtained from a study of T cell responses to AZD1222 COVID-19 vaccine. Broader study findings: As reported, nearly half of all spike-specific TCRs target variant regions that are unmutated. Following two doses of AZD1222, Spike-specific TCR breadth and depth rose. Repertoire sampling was restricted to post-peak T cell response timepoints.

Generated by immunoSEQ multiplex PCR, the TCRdb table keeps only in-frame clones and is missing some. The repertoire consists of 150,000 to 200,000 clones, with approximately 94% occurring once and the leading ten covering roughly 9.2%. Comments on this clone: The antigen remains undetermined.

The CDR3 runs 15 residues. Trimming shortened V by 2 bases and J by 6 bases, and 14 bases separated the two germline ends. The germline gives CDR1 SGHRS, CDR2 YFSETQ. The specimen was peripheral blood, collected on day 0 of AZD1222 vaccination. J is TRBJ2-2 and V is TRBV5-1; no clear D. This TCR was sampled from an adult in good health. CDR3 nucleotide sequence: TGCGCCAGCAGCTTAGGGTCGGGTCGTGCCGGGGAGCTGTTTTTT. Protein: CASSLGSGRAGELFF.